The rows below give T cell receptor beta chains drawn from one sample of a study of Ad26.COV2.S vaccination and SARS-CoV-2 variants. Sequencing used immunoSEQ multiplex PCR; TCRdb keeps in-frame clones, though not all of them. The sample contains about 250,000 clones, 70% to 90% of which appear only once. The specimen was peripheral blood, collected in a trial of Ad26.COV2.S vaccine versus placebo. The source of these receptors is a person between 18 and 65 years old who received the Ad26.COV2.S COVID-19 vaccine or a placebo. Each CDR3 is given with its conserved first and last residue. D genes are given only for firm matches. Expanded clones get a size class; other rows say once, few or many, or leave the size out.

clone size	J gene	V gene	D gene	CDR3 DNA	CDR3 protein
NA	TRBJ1-2	TRBV2	NA	TGTGCCAGCAGTGAGACGTCCTTCTATGGCTACACCTTC	CASSETSFYGYTF
NA	TRBJ2-6	TRBV28	TRBD2	TGTGCCAGCAGTTTAACCCTAGCGGAGCTCTCTGGGGCCAACGTCCTGACTTTC	CASSLTLAELSGANVLTF
NA	TRBJ1-2	TRBV6-5	NA	TGTGCCAGCAGCCTCGGGGAGGCGCGGGGCTACACCTTC	CASSLGEARGYTF
NA	TRBJ2-5	TRBV20-1	NA	TGCAGTGCCAGTCAGGGAGTCCCGTACCAAGAGACCCAGTACTTC	CSASQGVPYQETQYF
NA	TRBJ1-5	TRBV6-6	NA	TGTGCCAGCAGTTTCGGGACTTATAGCAATCAGCCCCAGCATTTT	CASSFGTYSNQPQHF
NA	TRBJ2-3	TRBV6-4	NA	TGTGCCAGCAGTGACTCGAAGACCCTTAGCACAGATACGCAGTATTTT	CASSDSKTLSTDTQYF
once	TRBJ2-5	TRBV7-7	TRBD2	TGTGCCAGCAGCTTTTATCAAGCCGGGACTAGCGGGAGTGAGGGAGAGACCCAGTACTTC	CASSFYQAGTSGSEGETQYF
NA	TRBJ2-3	TRBV14	TRBD2	TGTGCCAGCAGCCAAGAGGGGACTAGCTTCTTAGGAGATACGCAGTATTTT	CASSQEGTSFLGDTQYF
NA	TRBJ2-1	TRBV7-9	NA	TGTGCCAGCAGCCCTCCGGGACACAGTTTGAATGAGCAGTTCTTC	CASSPPGHSLNEQFF
few	TRBJ1-3	TRBV7-6	NA	TGTGCCAGCAGCTTAGTCGGGGGCAGAGCTAACACCATATATTTT	CASSLVGGRANTIYF
NA	TRBJ2-7	TRBV4-2	TRBD1	TGTGCCAGCAGCCATCCCGGGACAGGGAAGGCCGAGCAGTACTTC	CASSHPGTGKAEQYF
NA	TRBJ2-1	TRBV5-1	TRBD2	TGCGCCGAGCGGACTAGCGGGAATCAGAATGAGCAGTTCTTC	CAERTSGNQNEQFF